Each of the 6 T cell receptor beta chains below was sequenced from the same sample in a study of T-cell reconstitution after alpha-beta-depleted transplantation in children. Preparation of the TCRbeta library used unique molecular identifiers. TCRdb called the PCR reads again in MiXCR, with one record for every CDR3 protein. The data contain roughly 340,000 distinct CDR3 sequences, 15% to 20% of them seen just once; the ten biggest clones take up about 41%. The sequencing here drew on PBMCs, mostly from graft donor cells, taken 360 days after TCRalphabeta/CD19-depleted stem cell transplant. These receptors all come from a male patient between 2 and 15 years old who had a stem cell transplant for acute lymphoblastic leukemia, so the T cells may come from the graft donor.

The table lists this clonotype with a few counts. V and J are TRBV6-4 and TRBJ2-2; 14 bases match TRBD2. J gave up 5 bases and V 4 bases, and 9 bases lay outside the gene matches. This CDR3 has 18 residues. Germline assignment: CDR1 MRHNA and CDR2 SNTAGT. The CDR3 region is CASSAPTSGRGRTGELFF. CDR3 DNA: TGTGCCAGCAGTGCCCCGACTAGCGGGAGGGGAAGGACCGGGGAGCTGTTTTTT.

This clonotype was seen a few times. CDR3 sequence reads: CASSLTGRNTEAFF. The CDR3 DNA is TGTGCCAGCAGCCTTACAGGGAGGAACACTGAAGCTTTCTTT. The chain uses TRBV9 and TRBJ1-1; possibly TRBD1 for D (6 bases). Germline CDR1 is SGDLS and CDR2 is YYNGEE. This CDR3 contains 14 residues. V was shortened by 4 bases and J by 1 base, with 11 bases between the two germline ends.

A few counts support this clonotype. The chain combines TRBV20-1 with TRBJ2-1; 8 bases are a match to TRBD2. The CDR3 is 13 amino acids. Looked up from germline, CDR1 is DFQATT and CDR2 is SNEGSKA (reference sequence). V trimming: 5 bases; J trimming: 9 bases; junction bases outside the gene matches: 9. The DNA of the CDR3 is TGCAGTGCTGGGGGAGCTAGCGGGTCTGAGCAGTTCTTC. Protein: CSAGGASGSEQFF.

Ten or more counts support this clonotype. The gene calls are TRBV28 and TRBJ2-7; TRBD2 matches at 9 bases. Germline-derived CDR1 and CDR2 are MDHEN and SYDVKM. The CDR3 is 14 residues long. The junction had 5 bases not matched to a gene; V was cut back by 5 bases and J by 3 bases. The CDR3 nucleotides read TGTGCCAGCAGTAAGGAACTAGCGGGCTACGAGCAGTACTTC. Encoded protein: CASSKELAGYEQYF.

This clonotype has a count of ten or more. The CDR3 coding sequence is TGCGCCAGCAGCCCGGATAGGGGCGGGAACACTGAAGCTTTCTTT. It codes for CASSPDRGGNTEAFF. The chain has TRBV4-3 and TRBJ1-1, with D tentatively TRBD1 (5 bases). V was shortened by 4 bases and J by 1 base, with 13 bases between the two germline ends. CDR1 LGHNA and CDR2 YSLEER come from the germline V gene. CDR3 length: 15 amino acids.

This rearrangement joins TRBV13 to TRBJ2-1, with TRBD2 matching 9 bases. The CDR3 has 15 amino acids. Per germline, CDR1 PRHDT and CDR2 FYEKMQ (reference sequence). V shed 2 bases, J shed 5 bases, and the junction held 4 bases outside the gene matches. The CDR3 protein is CASSLNGLANNEQFF. For the CDR3, the DNA is TGTGCCAGCAGCTTAAACGGACTAGCGAACAATGAGCAGTTCTTC.